The clone carrying this T cell receptor beta chain was observed many times. Antigen unknown. The sample originates from a study of metastatic and nonmetastatic thyroid tumors. Study-level information: Repertoire data that came from the blood and tumor or nodule tissue of malignant and benign thyroid patients were compared.

In the original processing: Clinicopathological groups supplied CDR3 differences that were used to build a distant-metastasis classifier for papillary thyroid cancer. MiXCR was used by TCRdb to re-call the PCR reads. These V and J calls derive from TCRdb rather than the authors' analysis. The sample has around 38,000 clones, over 25% seen once. Ahead of thyroid surgery, no patient had received treatment of any kind. Study conclusions and caveats: Patients with malignant thyroid tumors reportedly had significantly higher TCR beta diversity than those with benign nodules, in blood and tumor.

Germline trimming cut 6 bases from V and 3 bases from J; bases unmatched to any gene: 15. In germline, CDR1 is MNHEY, CDR2 SVGAGI. This CDR3 region has 17 residues. The chain employs TRBV6-5 and TRBJ2-3; 7 bases fit TRBD1. Sequences were obtained from blood. The sequence came from a male donor with papillary thyroid cancer or a benign thyroid nodule (not recorded which). Some clones in this sample may be carry-over from other donors' samples. The CDR3 DNA reads as TGTGCCAGCAGCACGGGGCTAAGACAGGGTGGGACAGATACGCAGTATTTT. Amino acid sequence: CASSTGLRQGGTDTQYF.